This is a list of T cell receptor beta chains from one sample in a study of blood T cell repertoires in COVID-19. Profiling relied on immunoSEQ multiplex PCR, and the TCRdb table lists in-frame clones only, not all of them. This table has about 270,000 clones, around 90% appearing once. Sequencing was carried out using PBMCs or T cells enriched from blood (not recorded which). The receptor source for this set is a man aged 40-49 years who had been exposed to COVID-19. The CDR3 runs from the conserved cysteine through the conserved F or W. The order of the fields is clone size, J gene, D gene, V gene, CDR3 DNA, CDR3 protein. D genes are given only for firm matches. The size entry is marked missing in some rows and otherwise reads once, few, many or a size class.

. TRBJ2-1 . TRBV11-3 TGTGCCAGCAGCTTAGAACAGTCCTACAATGAGCAGTTCTTC CASSLEQSYNEQFF
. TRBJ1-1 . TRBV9 TGTGCCAGCAGCTTCTACAGGGATGGGGGTACGGAAGCTTTCTTT CASSFYRDGGTEAFF
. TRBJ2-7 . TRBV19 TGTGCCAGTAGTGTTCAACAGGGTTTAGAGCAGTACTTC CASSVQQGLEQYF
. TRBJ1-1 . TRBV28 TGTGCCAGCAGAAGCCCAGGGTCGCGGAACACTGAAGCTTTCTTT CASRSPGSRNTEAFF
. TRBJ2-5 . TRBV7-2 TGTGCCAGCAGCGGTAGGGGGAGTGAAGGAGAGACCCAGTACTTC CASSGRGSEGETQYF
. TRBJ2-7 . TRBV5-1 TGCGCCAGCAGCCAACTACGGGATTCGGGGGACGAGCAGTACTTC CASSQLRDSGDEQYF
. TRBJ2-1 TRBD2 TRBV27 TGTGCCAGCAGTGCGCGAACTAGCGGCTCCTACAATGAGCAGTTCTTC CASSARTSGSYNEQFF
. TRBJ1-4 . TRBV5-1 TGCGCCAGCAGCTCCGCCGGGACTCTAAATGAAAAACTGTTTTTT CASSSAGTLNEKLFF
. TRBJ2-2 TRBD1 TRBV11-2 TGTGCCAGCAGCTTAGCACAGGGGGCTGTCGGGGAGCTGTTTTTT CASSLAQGAVGELFF
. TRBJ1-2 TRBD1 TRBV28 TGTGCCAGCAGTTTTGCCGTCGGGGACAGGGTGTATGGCTACACCTTC CASSFAVGDRVYGYTF
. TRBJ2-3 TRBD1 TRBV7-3 TGTGCCAGCAGACCCCAGGGGGCAATAACAGATACGCAGTATTTT CASRPQGAITDTQYF
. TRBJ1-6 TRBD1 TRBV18 TGTGCCAGCTCACTCCGGGACAGAGGTCAGGGATCACCCCTCCACTTT CASSLRDRGQGSPLHF
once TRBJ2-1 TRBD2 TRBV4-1 TGCGCCAGCAGCCAAGCCCCGTCCATAGCGGGAGTGGATAATGAGCAGTTCTTC CASSQAPSIAGVDNEQFF
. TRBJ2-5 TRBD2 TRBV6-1 TGTGCCAGCAGTGAATGGCTAGCGGGAGGGCTAGAAGAGACCCAGTACTTC CASSEWLAGGLEETQYF
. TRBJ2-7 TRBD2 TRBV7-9 TGTGCCAGCAGCTTATTCGGCGGGAGCGAGCAGTACTTC CASSLFGGSEQYF
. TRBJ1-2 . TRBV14 TGTGCCAGCAGCCCCAGGGAAGCTAACTATGGCTACACCTTC CASSPREANYGYTF
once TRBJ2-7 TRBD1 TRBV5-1 TGCGCCAGCAGCCGCCCGGGACAGGGGGCATTCGAGCAGTACTTC CASSRPGQGAFEQYF
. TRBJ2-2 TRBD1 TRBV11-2 TGTGCCAGCAGCTTAGATCGGGACAGGGTCACCGGGGAGCTGTTTTTT CASSLDRDRVTGELFF
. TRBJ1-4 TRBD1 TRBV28 TGTGCCAGCAGTGAAGGGGGCCGGGGAGAAAAACTGTTTTTT CASSEGGRGEKLFF
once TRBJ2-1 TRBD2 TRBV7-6 TGTGCCAGCATGATTGCGGGAGGGCCCCAGATCTTC CASMIAGGPQIF
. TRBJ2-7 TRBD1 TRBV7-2 TGTGCCAGCAGCTTAGCCGGGACAGGGCATTACGAGCAGTACTTC CASSLAGTGHYEQYF
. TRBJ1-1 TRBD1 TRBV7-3 TGTGCCAGCAGCCTAGGGACAGGGAACACTGAAGCTTTCTTT CASSLGTGNTEAFF
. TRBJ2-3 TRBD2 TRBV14 TGTGCCAGCAGCCGGACTAGCGGGAGTCCCACAGATACGCAGTATTTT CASSRTSGSPTDTQYF
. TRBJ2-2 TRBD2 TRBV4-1 TGCGCCAGCAGCCATGCGACTAGCGGTACCGGGGAGCTGTTTTTT CASSHATSGTGELFF
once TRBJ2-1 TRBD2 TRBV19 TGTGCCAGTAGTTTCCTTAGCGGGAGGGCCAATGAGCAGTTCTTC CASSFLSGRANEQFF
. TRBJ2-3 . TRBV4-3 TGCGCCAGCAGCCAAGATGGAACAGCTAGCACAGATACGCAGTATTTT CASSQDGTASTDTQYF
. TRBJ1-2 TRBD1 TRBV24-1 TGTGCCACCAGCCCGGGACAGTACCCTCTTCTTAACTATGGCTACACCTTC CATSPGQYPLLNYGYTF
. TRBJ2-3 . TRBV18 TGTGCCAGCTCACCAGCGGATACGCAGTATTTT CASSPADTQYF
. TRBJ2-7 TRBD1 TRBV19 TGTGCCAGTAGTGAACGGGACAGGGACTCCTACGAGCAGTACTTC CASSERDRDSYEQYF
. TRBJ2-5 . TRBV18 TGTGCCAGCTCACCACAGTCGGGGAAAGAGACCCAGTACTTC CASSPQSGKETQYF
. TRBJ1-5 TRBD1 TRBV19 TGTGCCAGTAGTAAGACAGGGGGAAATCAGCCCCAGCATTTT CASSKTGGNQPQHF
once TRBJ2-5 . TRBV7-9 TGTGCCAGCAGCTCGACAGAAGAGACCCAGTACTTC CASSSTEETQYF
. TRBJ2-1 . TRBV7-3 TGTGCCAGCAGTCCCCGAAGCGATGAGCAGTTCTTC CASSPRSDEQFF
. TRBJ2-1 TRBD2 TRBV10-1 TGCGCCACCGGACTAGCTTCATACCCCTACAATGAGCAGTTCTTC CATGLASYPYNEQFF
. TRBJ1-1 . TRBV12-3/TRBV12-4 TGTGCCAGCAGCGACAGGAGCACTGAAGCTTTCTTT CASSDRSTEAFF
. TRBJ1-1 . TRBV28 TGTGCCAGCAGTTTCCTCTTACCGGGGAAAACTGAAGCTTTCTTT CASSFLLPGKTEAFF
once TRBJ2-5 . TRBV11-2 TGTGCCAGCATGAATGGGCAAGTGACCCAGTACTTC CASMNGQVTQYF
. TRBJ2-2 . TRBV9 TGTGCCAGCAGCGTTTCAGGTACTCTAAACACCGGGGAGCTGTTTTTT CASSVSGTLNTGELFF
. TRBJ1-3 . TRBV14 TGTGCCAGCAACGGGGTGTCTGGAAACACCATATATTTT CASNGVSGNTIYF
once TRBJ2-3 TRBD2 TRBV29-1 TGCAGCGTCGCCGGGACTAGCGGGAGAGGGGATACGCAGTATTTT CSVAGTSGRGDTQYF